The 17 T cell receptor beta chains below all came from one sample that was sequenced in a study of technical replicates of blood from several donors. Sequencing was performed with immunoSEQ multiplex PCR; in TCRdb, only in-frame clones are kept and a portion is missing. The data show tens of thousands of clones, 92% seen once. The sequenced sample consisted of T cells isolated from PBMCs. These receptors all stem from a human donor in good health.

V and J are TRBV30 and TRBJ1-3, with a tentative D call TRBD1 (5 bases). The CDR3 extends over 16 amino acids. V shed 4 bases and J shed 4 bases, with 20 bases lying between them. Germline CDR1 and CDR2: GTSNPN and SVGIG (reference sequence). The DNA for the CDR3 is TGTGCCTGGACCGGCGCAGGGACTCTGGGCGGAAACACCATATATTTT. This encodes CAWTGAGTLGGNTIYF. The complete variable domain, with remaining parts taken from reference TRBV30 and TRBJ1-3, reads SQTIHQWPATLVQPVGSPLSLECTVEGTSNPNLYWYRQAAGRGLQLLFYSVGIGQISSEVPQNLSASRPQDRQFILSSKKLLLSDSGFYLCAWTGAGTLGGNTIYFGEGSWLTVV.

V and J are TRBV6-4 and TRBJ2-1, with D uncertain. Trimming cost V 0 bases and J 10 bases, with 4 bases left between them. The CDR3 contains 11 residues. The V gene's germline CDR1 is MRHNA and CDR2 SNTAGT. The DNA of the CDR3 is TGTGCCAGCAGTGACTCGGGCGAGCAGTTCTTC. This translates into CASSDSGEQFF.

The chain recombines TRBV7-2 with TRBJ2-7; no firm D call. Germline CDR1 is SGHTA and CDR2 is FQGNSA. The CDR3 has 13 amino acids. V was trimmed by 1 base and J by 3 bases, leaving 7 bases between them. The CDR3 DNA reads TGTGCCAGCAGCTTAGAAATGAGCTACGAGCAGTACTTC. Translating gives CASSLEMSYEQYF.

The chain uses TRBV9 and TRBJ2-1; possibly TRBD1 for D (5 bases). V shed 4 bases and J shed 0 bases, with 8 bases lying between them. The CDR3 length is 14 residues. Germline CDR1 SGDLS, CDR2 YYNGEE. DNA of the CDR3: TGTGCCAGCAGCCGGACACCCTCCTACAATGAGCAGTTCTTC. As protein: CASSRTPSYNEQFF.

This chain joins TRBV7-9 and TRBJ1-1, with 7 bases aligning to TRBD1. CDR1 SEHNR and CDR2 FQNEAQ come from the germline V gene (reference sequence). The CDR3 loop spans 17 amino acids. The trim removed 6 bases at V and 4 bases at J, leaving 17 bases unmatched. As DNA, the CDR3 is TGTGCCAGCAGTCCTAGGACAGGCACGATATCCCCCACTGAAGCTTTCTTT. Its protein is CASSPRTGTISPTEAFF. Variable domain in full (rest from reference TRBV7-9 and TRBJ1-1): DTGVSQNPRHKITKRGQNVTFRCDPISEHNRLYWYRQTLGQGPEFLTYFQNEAQLEKSRLLSDRFSAERPKGSFSTLEIQRTEQGDSAMYLCASSPRTGTISPTEAFFGQGTRLTVV.

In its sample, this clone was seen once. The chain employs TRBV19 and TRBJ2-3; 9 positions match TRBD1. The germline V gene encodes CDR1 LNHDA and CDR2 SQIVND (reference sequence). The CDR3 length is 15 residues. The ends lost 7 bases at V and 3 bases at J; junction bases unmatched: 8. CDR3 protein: CASKDWTGDTDTQYF. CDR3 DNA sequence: TGTGCCAGTAAAGACTGGACAGGGGATACAGATACGCAGTATTTT.

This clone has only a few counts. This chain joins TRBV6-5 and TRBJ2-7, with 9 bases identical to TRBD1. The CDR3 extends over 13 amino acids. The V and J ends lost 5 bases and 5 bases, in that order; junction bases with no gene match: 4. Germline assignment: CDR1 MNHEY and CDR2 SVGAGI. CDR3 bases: TGTGCCAGCAGTCGACAGGGGGAAAACGAGCAGTACTTC. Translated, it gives CASSRQGENEQYF.

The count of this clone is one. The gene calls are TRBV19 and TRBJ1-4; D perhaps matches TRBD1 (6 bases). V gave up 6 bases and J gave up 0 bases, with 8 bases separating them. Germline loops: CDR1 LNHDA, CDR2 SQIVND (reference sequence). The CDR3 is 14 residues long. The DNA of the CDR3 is TGTGCCAGTAGCACAGGGACAACTAATGAAAAACTGTTTTTT. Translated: CASSTGTTNEKLFF.

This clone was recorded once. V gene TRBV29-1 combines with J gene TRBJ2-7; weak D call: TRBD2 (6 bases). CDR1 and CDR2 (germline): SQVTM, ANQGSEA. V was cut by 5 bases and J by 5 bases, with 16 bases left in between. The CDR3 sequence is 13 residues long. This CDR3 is CSVRGGIVNEQYF. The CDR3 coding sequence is TGCAGCGTTCGAGGCGGGATTGTAAACGAGCAGTACTTC.

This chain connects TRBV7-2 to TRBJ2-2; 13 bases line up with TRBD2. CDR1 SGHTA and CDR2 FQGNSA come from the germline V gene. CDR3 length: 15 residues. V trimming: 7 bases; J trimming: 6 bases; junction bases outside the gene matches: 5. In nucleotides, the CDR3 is TGTGCCAGCACCAGACTAGCGGGAGGATCCGGGGAGCTGTTTTTT. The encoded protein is CASTRLAGGSGELFF.

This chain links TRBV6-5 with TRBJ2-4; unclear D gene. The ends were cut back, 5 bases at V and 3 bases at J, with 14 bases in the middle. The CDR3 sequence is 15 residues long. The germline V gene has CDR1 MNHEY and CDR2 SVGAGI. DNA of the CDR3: TGTGCCAGCAGTAACCCCGGTGTTGGCAAAAACATTCAGTACTTC. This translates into CASSNPGVGKNIQYF.

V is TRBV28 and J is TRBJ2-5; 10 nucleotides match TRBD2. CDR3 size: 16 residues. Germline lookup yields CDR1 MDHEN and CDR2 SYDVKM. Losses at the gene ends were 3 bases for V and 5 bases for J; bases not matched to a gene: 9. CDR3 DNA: TGTGCCAGCAGTTTGGGTGCTAGCGGGAGTTTTGAGACCCAGTACTTC. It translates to CASSLGASGSFETQYF.

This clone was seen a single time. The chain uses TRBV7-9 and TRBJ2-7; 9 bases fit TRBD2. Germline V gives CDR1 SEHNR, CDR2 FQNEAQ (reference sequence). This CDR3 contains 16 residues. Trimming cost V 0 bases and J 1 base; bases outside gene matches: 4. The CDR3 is CASSLASGGTSYEQYF. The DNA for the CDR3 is TGTGCCAGCAGCTTAGCTAGCGGGGGCACATCCTACGAGCAGTACTTC.

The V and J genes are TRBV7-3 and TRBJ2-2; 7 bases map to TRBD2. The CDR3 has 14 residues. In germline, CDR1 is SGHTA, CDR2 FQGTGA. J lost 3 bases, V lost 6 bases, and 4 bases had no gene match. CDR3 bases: TGTGCCAGCAGAAGAACTAGCGACACCGGGGAGCTGTTTTTT. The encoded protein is CASRRTSDTGELFF.

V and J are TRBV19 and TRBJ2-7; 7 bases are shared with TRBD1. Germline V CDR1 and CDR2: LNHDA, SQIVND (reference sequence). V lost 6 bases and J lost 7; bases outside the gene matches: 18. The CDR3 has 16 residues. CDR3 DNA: TGTGCCAGTAGGCGCGACCGGGACAGCATCTGGGGGGAGCAGTACTTC. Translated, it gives CASRRDRDSIWGEQYF. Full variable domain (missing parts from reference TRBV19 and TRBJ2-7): DGGITQSPKYLFRKEGQNVTLSCEQNLNHDAMYWYRQDPGQGLRLIYYSQIVNDFQKGDIAEGYSVSREKKESFPLTVTSAQKNPTAFYLCASRRDRDSIWGEQYFGPGTRLTVT.

CDR3 sequence reads: CATSRDRGHQPQHF. CDR3 coding DNA: TGTGCCACCAGCAGGGACAGGGGGCATCAGCCCCAGCATTTT. The rearrangement joins TRBV15 to TRBJ1-5, with 11 nucleotides matching TRBD1. The germline V gene encodes CDR1 LNHNV and CDR2 YYDKDF (reference sequence). V gave up 3 bases and J gave up 5 bases; unmatched junction bases: 0. This CDR3 is 14 amino acids long. Full variable domain (missing parts from reference TRBV15 and TRBJ1-5): DAMVIQNPRYQVTQFGKPVTLSCSQTLNHNVMYWYQQKSSQAPKLLFHYYDKDFNNEADTPDNFQSRRPNTSFCFLDIRSPGLGDTAMYLCATSRDRGHQPQHFGDGTRLSIL.

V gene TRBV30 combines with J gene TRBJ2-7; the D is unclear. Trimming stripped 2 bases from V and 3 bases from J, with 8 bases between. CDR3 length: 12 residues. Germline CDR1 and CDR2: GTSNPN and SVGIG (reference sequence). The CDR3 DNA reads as TGTGCCTGGAGTCCCGCACACTACGAGCAGTACTTC. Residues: CAWSPAHYEQYF. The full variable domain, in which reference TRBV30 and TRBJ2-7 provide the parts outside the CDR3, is SQTIHQWPATLVQPVGSPLSLECTVEGTSNPNLYWYRQAAGRGLQLLFYSVGIGQISSEVPQNLSASRPQDRQFILSSKKLLLSDSGFYLCAWSPAHYEQYFGPGTRLTVT.